This T cell receptor beta chain appears in the sequencing data of a study of cytomegalovirus exposure and HLA in healthy donors. The wider study: A prior analysis found about 110 million unique TCR beta sequences from 170 million or so T cells. Study-wide results and caveats: Sequencing depth roughly uniform across donors was assumed in presence/absence analyses. In a later analysis, TCR beta V- and J-gene trimming was associated with a missense DCLRE1C variant.

V was pared by 3 bases and J by 4 bases, with 10 bases between. Germline loops: CDR1 SGHRS, CDR2 YFSETQ. The CDR3 contains 13 residues. PCR primers comprised 60 Vbeta and 13 Jbeta primers. Data came from immunoSEQ multiplex PCR; TCRdb stores just in-frame clones and leaves some out. The data show approximately 93,000 clones, 60% to 80% seen once. This clone turned up a few times. Its target is unknown. The specimen was PBMCs. V is TRBV5-1 and J is TRBJ2-5, with D perhaps matching TRBD2 (5 bases). The receptor's source is a woman between 35 and 50 years old in good health and CMV-seronegative. The DNA of the CDR3 is TGCGCCAGCAGCTATAGCGCGGGAGAGACCCAGTACTTC. Protein product: CASSYSAGETQYF. Drawing the rest from reference TRBV5-1 and TRBJ2-5, the complete variable domain is KAGVTQTPRYLIKTRGQQVTLSCSPISGHRSVSWYQQTPGQGLQFLFEYFSETQRNKGNFPGRFSGRQFSNSRSEMNVSTLELGDSALYLCASSYSAGETQYFGPGTRLLVL.